The rows below give T cell receptor beta chains drawn from one sample of a study of blood T cell repertoires in COVID-19. The protocol was immunoSEQ multiplex PCR, while the TCRdb copy is restricted to in-frame clones and leaves out a portion. Of roughly 500,000 clones listed, roughly 90% were seen once; the top ten hold over 1.5%. The sample taken for sequencing was PBMCs or T cells enriched from blood (not recorded which). Source of these receptors: a woman aged 40 to 49 who had recovered from COVID-19. Each CDR3 is given with its conserved first and last residue. D genes are given only for firm matches. Where a row states a size, it is once, few, many or the class of an expanded clone; other rows omit it.

j_gene: TRBJ1-1; abundance: NA; d_gene: NA; v_gene: TRBV7-6; CDR3nt: TGTGCCAGCAGCTTAGGTCAGAATGAAGCTTTCTTT; CDR3aa: CASSLGQNEAFF
j_gene: TRBJ2-7; abundance: NA; d_gene: NA; v_gene: TRBV4-1; CDR3nt: TGCGCCAGCAGCCAATTCGGTGATAGCGAAGCCTACGAGCAGTACTTC; CDR3aa: CASSQFGDSEAYEQYF
j_gene: TRBJ1-2; abundance: NA; d_gene: NA; v_gene: TRBV18; CDR3nt: TGTGCCAGCTCACCCCTTCTTGACGGGGGATATGATGGCTACACCTTC; CDR3aa: CASSPLLDGGYDGYTF
j_gene: TRBJ2-1; abundance: NA; d_gene: TRBD2; v_gene: TRBV4-2; CDR3nt: TGTGCCAGCAGCCAAGAAACAAAAGGACTAGCGGGAGGTTGGGGTAATGAGCAGTTCTTC; CDR3aa: CASSQETKGLAGGWGNEQFF
j_gene: TRBJ1-3; abundance: NA; d_gene: NA; v_gene: TRBV19; CDR3nt: TGTGCCAGTACCGCGGGTTTGGCAGCCTCTGGAAACACCATATATTTT; CDR3aa: CASTAGLAASGNTIYF
j_gene: TRBJ1-4; abundance: NA; d_gene: TRBD1; v_gene: TRBV19; CDR3nt: TGTGCTACCGGGACAGGGGGCCTGAAACTGTTTTTT; CDR3aa: CATGTGGLKLFF
j_gene: TRBJ1-2; abundance: NA; d_gene: TRBD1; v_gene: TRBV5-6; CDR3nt: TGTGCCAGCAGCTTGGATGGGACAGGGGGCTTCACCTATGGCTACACCTTC; CDR3aa: CASSLDGTGGFTYGYTF
j_gene: TRBJ1-3; abundance: NA; d_gene: NA; v_gene: TRBV5-1; CDR3nt: TGCGCCAGCAGCTTGAATCCAGGTACTGGAAACACCATATATTTT; CDR3aa: CASSLNPGTGNTIYF
j_gene: TRBJ1-6; abundance: NA; d_gene: TRBD1; v_gene: TRBV6-4; CDR3nt: TGTGCCAGCAGTAGACAGGGGACAAATTCACCCCTCCACTTT; CDR3aa: CASSRQGTNSPLHF
j_gene: TRBJ1-3; abundance: NA; d_gene: NA; v_gene: TRBV2; CDR3nt: TGTGCCAGCAGCGCACGCACATCTGGAAACACCATATATTTT; CDR3aa: CASSARTSGNTIYF
j_gene: TRBJ2-4; abundance: NA; d_gene: TRBD1; v_gene: TRBV6-2/TRBV6-3; CDR3nt: TGTGCCAGCAGTTACGACAGGGTAAACAACATTCAGTACTTC; CDR3aa: CASSYDRVNNIQYF
j_gene: TRBJ2-3; abundance: NA; d_gene: TRBD2; v_gene: TRBV9; CDR3nt: TGTGCCAGCAGCCCTCGTGGGACTAGCGGGAGTGCAGATACGCAGTATTTT; CDR3aa: CASSPRGTSGSADTQYF
j_gene: TRBJ1-1; abundance: once; d_gene: NA; v_gene: TRBV27; CDR3nt: TGTGCCAGCAGTTCCCTCAAAGGGGGTGGGTACACTGAAGCTTTCTTT; CDR3aa: CASSSLKGGGYTEAFF
j_gene: TRBJ1-1; abundance: NA; d_gene: TRBD1; v_gene: TRBV28; CDR3nt: TGTGCCAGCCTTAGAGGGGACAGGTACACTGAAGCTTTCTTT; CDR3aa: CASLRGDRYTEAFF
j_gene: TRBJ2-1; abundance: NA; d_gene: NA; v_gene: TRBV25-1; CDR3nt: TGTGCCAGCAGTGACCGGACGGGACAAAAGTTCTTC; CDR3aa: CASSDRTGQKFF
j_gene: TRBJ2-7; abundance: once; d_gene: TRBD1; v_gene: TRBV27; CDR3nt: TGTGCCAGCAGTCCCACCGGGACAGGGGGCAATTTCTACGAGCAGTACTTC; CDR3aa: CASSPTGTGGNFYEQYF
j_gene: TRBJ2-7; abundance: NA; d_gene: TRBD2; v_gene: TRBV5-4; CDR3nt: TGTGCCAGCAGCCGCGGGGGGGGAGAGCACGAGCAGTACTTC; CDR3aa: CASSRGGGEHEQYF
j_gene: TRBJ1-6; abundance: NA; d_gene: NA; v_gene: TRBV2; CDR3nt: TGTGCCAGCAGTGAATCGGGGTTTGGTAATTCACCCCTCCACTTT; CDR3aa: CASSESGFGNSPLHF
j_gene: TRBJ1-1; abundance: NA; d_gene: TRBD1; v_gene: TRBV2; CDR3nt: TGTGCCAGCAGGAGACAGGGGAACACTGAAGCTTTCTTT; CDR3aa: CASRRQGNTEAFF
j_gene: TRBJ1-4; abundance: NA; d_gene: NA; v_gene: TRBV4-3; CDR3nt: TGCGCCAGCAGCCAAGATCGGGACACGACTGAAAAACTGTTTTTT; CDR3aa: CASSQDRDTTEKLFF
j_gene: TRBJ1-1; abundance: NA; d_gene: NA; v_gene: TRBV9; CDR3nt: TGTGCCAGCAGCGTGCAGGGAGGTGGTGAAGCTTTCTTT; CDR3aa: CASSVQGGGEAFF
j_gene: TRBJ1-4; abundance: NA; d_gene: NA; v_gene: TRBV7-8; CDR3nt: TGTGCCAGCAGCCTGCCCCGTGGCGGGGAAAAACTGTTTTTT; CDR3aa: CASSLPRGGEKLFF
j_gene: TRBJ1-1; abundance: NA; d_gene: TRBD1; v_gene: TRBV6-5; CDR3nt: TGTGCCAGCACTTCCACAGGGGTCTGGCTTAGTTTT; CDR3aa: CASTSTGVWLSF
j_gene: TRBJ1-2; abundance: NA; d_gene: TRBD1; v_gene: TRBV2; CDR3nt: TGTGCCAGCAGCTCGGGACAGGGGGACTATGGCTACACCTTC; CDR3aa: CASSSGQGDYGYTF
j_gene: TRBJ2-1; abundance: NA; d_gene: TRBD1; v_gene: TRBV5-1; CDR3nt: TGCGCCAGCAGCCCGATAACAGGGGCCTCTTACAATGAGCAGTTCTTC; CDR3aa: CASSPITGASYNEQFF
j_gene: TRBJ2-2; abundance: NA; d_gene: TRBD2; v_gene: TRBV5-4; CDR3nt: TGTGCCAGCAGCTTGGTCCCCACTAGCGTTAACACCGGGGAGCTGTTTTTT; CDR3aa: CASSLVPTSVNTGELFF
j_gene: TRBJ1-2; abundance: NA; d_gene: TRBD1; v_gene: TRBV7-2; CDR3nt: TGTGCCAGCAGCGTCGATAACAGGGGTGGCTACACCTTC; CDR3aa: CASSVDNRGGYTF
j_gene: TRBJ1-4; abundance: NA; d_gene: NA; v_gene: TRBV5-1; CDR3nt: TGCGCCAGCAGCTTCCAGGGGAGTCCAACTAATGAAAAACTGTTTTTT; CDR3aa: CASSFQGSPTNEKLFF
j_gene: TRBJ2-5; abundance: NA; d_gene: NA; v_gene: TRBV10-2; CDR3nt: TGCGCCAGCAGTCCTAGTATGGAGACCCAGTACTTC; CDR3aa: CASSPSMETQYF
j_gene: TRBJ2-5; abundance: NA; d_gene: TRBD2; v_gene: TRBV11-3; CDR3nt: TGTGCCAGCAGGGATCGGACTAGCGGGAGGGCCCAAGAGACCCAGTACTTC; CDR3aa: CASRDRTSGRAQETQYF
j_gene: TRBJ1-5; abundance: NA; d_gene: NA; v_gene: TRBV6-5; CDR3nt: TGTGCCAGCAGTTACTCGGGGGGAAGCAATCAGCCCCAGCATTTT; CDR3aa: CASSYSGGSNQPQHF
j_gene: TRBJ1-6; abundance: NA; d_gene: NA; v_gene: TRBV6-5; CDR3nt: TGTGCCAGCAGTACGGGTTATAATTCACCCCTCCACTTT; CDR3aa: CASSTGYNSPLHF
j_gene: TRBJ2-7; abundance: NA; d_gene: NA; v_gene: TRBV21-1; CDR3nt: TGTGCCAGCAATCCCCTAGCGGGAGTATATCCTTACGAGCAGTACTTC; CDR3aa: CASNPLAGVYPYEQYF
j_gene: TRBJ1-5; abundance: NA; d_gene: NA; v_gene: TRBV19; CDR3nt: TGTGCCAGTAGTATAGGAACAGTCGTCAATCAGCCCCAGCATTTT; CDR3aa: CASSIGTVVNQPQHF
j_gene: TRBJ2-7; abundance: NA; d_gene: NA; v_gene: TRBV10-1; CDR3nt: TGCGCCAGCAGTGACCCGGGACACTACGAGCAGTACTTC; CDR3aa: CASSDPGHYEQYF
j_gene: TRBJ1-2; abundance: NA; d_gene: TRBD1; v_gene: TRBV7-2; CDR3nt: TGTGCCAGCAGCCCCAAACAGGGGGCCATCGACTTTAACTATGGCTACACCTTC; CDR3aa: CASSPKQGAIDFNYGYTF
j_gene: TRBJ2-7; abundance: NA; d_gene: NA; v_gene: TRBV4-3; CDR3nt: TGCGCCAGCAGCCAGGTCTCAAACTTCTACGAGCAGTACTTC; CDR3aa: CASSQVSNFYEQYF
j_gene: TRBJ1-4; abundance: few; d_gene: TRBD1; v_gene: TRBV5-8; CDR3nt: TGTGCCAGCAGCTTAACAGGGGGCGATGAAAAACTGTTTTTT; CDR3aa: CASSLTGGDEKLFF
j_gene: TRBJ2-5; abundance: NA; d_gene: TRBD1; v_gene: TRBV24-1; CDR3nt: TGTGCCACCAGTGACACACAGGGGGCGGGGGAGACCCAGTACTTC; CDR3aa: CATSDTQGAGETQYF
j_gene: TRBJ2-1; abundance: NA; d_gene: NA; v_gene: TRBV11-2; CDR3nt: TGTGCCAGCACACAGATGAGCTCCTACAATGAGCAGTTCTTC; CDR3aa: CASTQMSSYNEQFF
j_gene: TRBJ2-1; abundance: NA; d_gene: NA; v_gene: TRBV5-4; CDR3nt: TGTGCCAGCAGCTCACAAAGGAGCTCCTACAATGAGCAGTTCTTC; CDR3aa: CASSSQRSSYNEQFF
j_gene: TRBJ1-2; abundance: NA; d_gene: TRBD1; v_gene: TRBV9; CDR3nt: TGTGCCAGCAGCGCCCGTAGGGCTGACAGGGGTAACTATGGCTACACCTTC; CDR3aa: CASSARRADRGNYGYTF
j_gene: TRBJ2-1; abundance: NA; d_gene: TRBD2; v_gene: TRBV24-1; CDR3nt: TGTGCCACCAGTGATTCTAACCCGGGCGGGAGGGCCAATGAGCAGTTCTTC; CDR3aa: CATSDSNPGGRANEQFF
j_gene: TRBJ2-7; abundance: once; d_gene: TRBD2; v_gene: TRBV29-1; CDR3nt: TGCAGCGTTTCAGGACTAGCGGGAGTCTACGAGCAGTACTTC; CDR3aa: CSVSGLAGVYEQYF
j_gene: TRBJ2-1; abundance: NA; d_gene: TRBD1; v_gene: TRBV5-1; CDR3nt: TGCGCCAGCAGCTTCTTCGGGGACAGCTTAGCCAATGAGCAGTTCTTC; CDR3aa: CASSFFGDSLANEQFF
j_gene: TRBJ2-3; abundance: NA; d_gene: NA; v_gene: TRBV11-2; CDR3nt: TGTGCCAGCAGCTTCCCCGGGACAACACCCTCTAGCACAGATACGCAGTATTTT; CDR3aa: CASSFPGTTPSSTDTQYF